These T cell receptor beta chains were read from a single sample in a study of blood T cell repertoires in COVID-19. Produced via immunoSEQ multiplex PCR; TCRdb's table is partial and in-frame only. Of roughly 97,000 clones listed, roughly 80% were seen once; the top ten hold over 20%. Source material: peripheral blood. The receptors here all came from a man aged 55 to 70 with acute or convalescent COVID-19. The CDR3 runs from the conserved cysteine through the conserved F or W. D genes are given only for firm matches. Clone sizes are given selectively: once, few, many, or a class where the clone is expanded.

d_call	v_call	j_call	clone_size	cdr3_aa	cdr3_nt
TRBD1	TRBV6-5	TRBJ1-2	NA	CASIPTGEGGYTF	TGTGCCAGCATCCCGACAGGGGAAGGAGGCTACACCTTC
TRBD1	TRBV5-4	TRBJ1-2	few	CASSTTGGESGYTF	TGTGCCAGCAGCACCACAGGGGGGGAGTCTGGCTACACCTTC
NA	TRBV27	TRBJ1-1	NA	CASSLRGGEAFF	TGTGCCAGCAGTTTACGAGGGGGTGAAGCTTTCTTT
TRBD1	TRBV6-5	TRBJ1-2	NA	CASRTTGDYGYTF	TGTGCCAGCAGGACGACAGGGGATTATGGCTACACCTTC
NA	TRBV29-1	TRBJ1-1	NA	CSVSEQRTEAFF	TGCAGCGTTTCAGAACAGCGGACTGAAGCTTTCTTT
TRBD2	TRBV5-1	TRBJ2-1	NA	CASSPVVIAGGNEQFF	TGCGCCAGCAGCCCAGTCGTCATAGCGGGAGGGAATGAGCAGTTCTTC
TRBD2	TRBV10-3	TRBJ2-3	NA	CAISPVGTSGLGDTQYF	TGTGCCATCAGTCCCGTTGGGACTAGCGGGTTGGGGGATACGCAGTATTTT
NA	TRBV5-4	TRBJ2-2	NA	CASSSRNTGELFF	TGTGCCAGCAGCTCGAGGAACACCGGGGAGCTGTTTTTT
TRBD2	TRBV24-1	TRBJ2-3	NA	CATSDAGTSSTDTQYF	TGTGCCACCAGTGATGCCGGGACTAGCAGCACAGATACGCAGTATTTT
TRBD2	TRBV24-1	TRBJ2-1	few	CATSDLGAGAGEQFF	TGTGCCACCAGTGATTTGGGGGCGGGAGCAGGTGAGCAGTTCTTC
NA	TRBV5-1	TRBJ1-4	few	CASRAQMANEKLFF	TGCGCCAGCAGGGCTCAGATGGCTAATGAAAAACTGTTTTTT
NA	TRBV27	TRBJ1-2	once	CASSLSRPGYGYTF	TGTGCCAGCAGTTTATCGCGACCAGGCTATGGCTACACCTTC
TRBD1	TRBV7-9	TRBJ1-1	NA	CASSTRDRAEGAFF	TGTGCCAGCAGCACCCGGGACAGGGCTGAGGGAGCTTTCTTT
NA	TRBV28	TRBJ1-1	few	CASSQGRAFF	TGTGCCAGCAGTCAGGGTAGGGCTTTCTTT
NA	TRBV6-5	TRBJ2-7	NA	CASSYAGHTNYEQYF	TGTGCCAGCAGTTACGCCGGACATACTAACTACGAGCAGTACTTC
TRBD2	TRBV19	TRBJ2-3	few	CASNSGLYTDTQYF	TGTGCCAGTAATAGCGGGCTGTACACAGATACGCAGTATTTT
NA	TRBV11-3	TRBJ1-4	NA	CASSLGVTATNEKLFF	TGTGCCAGCAGCTTAGGGGTGACAGCAACTAATGAAAAACTGTTTTTT
NA	TRBV2	TRBJ1-5	NA	CASSAQGNEQPQHF	TGTGCCAGCAGTGCCCAGGGAAACGAACAGCCCCAGCATTTT
NA	TRBV6-5	TRBJ1-2	NA	CASRNRGGVGYGYTF	TGTGCCAGCAGGAATAGGGGAGGGGTAGGCTATGGCTACACCTTC
NA	TRBV27	TRBJ1-5	once	CASRGSVGNQPQHF	TGTGCCAGCCGGGGTTCGGTTGGCAATCAGCCCCAGCATTTT
TRBD1	TRBV11-2	TRBJ2-5	NA	CASSYGPGTGRETQYF	TGTGCCAGCAGCTATGGTCCCGGGACAGGGCGGGAGACCCAGTACTTC
NA	TRBV4-3	TRBJ2-2	NA	CASSQALAKTGELFF	TGCGCCAGCAGCCAAGCTCTAGCGAAGACCGGGGAGCTGTTTTTT
NA	TRBV21-1	TRBJ1-5	NA	CASSPVRDRVGHQPQHF	TGTGCCAGCAGCCCCGTTAGAGACAGGGTAGGTCATCAGCCCCAGCATTTT
TRBD2	TRBV2	TRBJ2-7	NA	CASSPGRGVSYEQYF	TGTGCCAGCAGCCCCGGGAGGGGGGTATCCTACGAGCAGTACTTC
NA	TRBV10-3	TRBJ1-1	few	CAAGRTEAFF	TGTGCCGCAGGCCGGACTGAAGCTTTCTTT
TRBD2	TRBV9	TRBJ2-7	NA	CASSVASGREGSYEQYF	TGTGCCAGCAGCGTAGCGTCCGGGCGGGAGGGCTCCTACGAGCAGTACTTC
NA	TRBV6-1	TRBJ1-5	few	CASSEARAGGPQHF	TGTGCCAGCAGTGAAGCTCGGGCCGGGGGGCCCCAGCATTTT
NA	TRBV18	TRBJ2-2	few	CASSPSTNTGELFF	TGTGCCAGCTCACCTTCCACGAACACCGGGGAGCTGTTTTTT
NA	TRBV5-1	TRBJ1-1	NA	CASSTDRLNTEAFF	TGCGCCAGCAGCACGGACAGATTGAACACTGAAGCTTTCTTT
TRBD1	TRBV19	TRBJ1-2	NA	CASSNQRTGRDGYTF	TGTGCCAGTAGTAACCAGCGGACAGGGCGGGATGGCTACACCTTC
TRBD1	TRBV27	TRBJ2-1	NA	CASSQGAGLKQFF	TGTGCCAGCAGCCAGGGGGCGGGACTCAAGCAGTTCTTC
TRBD2	TRBV2	TRBJ2-3	NA	CASSLTTSGSTDTQYF	TGTGCCAGCAGCCTAACGACTAGCGGGAGCACAGATACGCAGTATTTT
TRBD1	TRBV7-9	TRBJ1-6	NA	CASSLVTGTGNSPLHF	TGTGCCAGCAGCTTAGTGACCGGGACAGGCAATTCACCCCTCCACTTT
NA	TRBV6-5	TRBJ1-5	NA	CASRRSNQPQHF	TGTGCCAGCAGACGGAGCAATCAGCCCCAGCATTTT
NA	TRBV10-1	TRBJ2-5	NA	CASSTWRGETQYF	TGCGCCAGCAGTACATGGAGGGGTGAGACCCAGTACTTC
TRBD2	TRBV15	TRBJ2-6	NA	CATSVSRGERVGGANVLTF	TGTGCCACCAGCGTCTCCCGGGGGGAACGGGTTGGAGGGGCCAACGTCCTGACTTTC
NA	TRBV24-1	TRBJ1-1	NA	CATSRAGSFTEAFF	TGTGCCACCTCCCGCGCAGGAAGTTTCACTGAAGCTTTCTTT
TRBD2	TRBV5-1	TRBJ2-7	NA	CASSYVAGSDSEQYF	TGCGCCAGCAGCTATGTAGCGGGATCGGACTCCGAGCAGTACTTC
NA	TRBV11-2	TRBJ1-1	NA	CASSLGLNTEAFF	TGTGCCAGCAGCTTAGGGCTGAACACTGAAGCTTTCTTT
NA	TRBV28	TRBJ2-5	NA	CASSKRQETQYF	TGTGCCAGCAGTAAGAGGCAAGAGACCCAGTACTTC
TRBD1	TRBV6-5	TRBJ2-5	NA	CASTVQGPEGETQYF	TGTGCCAGCACTGTACAGGGGCCCGAGGGAGAGACCCAGTACTTC
TRBD2	TRBV5-4	TRBJ2-3	NA	CASSVGERESFTDTQYF	TGTGCCAGCAGCGTTGGGGAGCGGGAATCCTTCACAGATACGCAGTATTTT
NA	TRBV10-1	TRBJ1-3	NA	CASPPSGNTIYF	TGCGCCAGCCCCCCTTCTGGAAACACCATATATTTT
NA	TRBV28	TRBJ2-3	once	CASRGTTASTDTQYF	TGTGCCAGCCGAGGAACTACTGCTAGCACAGATACGCAGTATTTT
NA	TRBV2	TRBJ1-4	NA	CASRGSEDEKLFF	TGTGCCAGCAGGGGGAGTGAAGATGAAAAACTGTTTTTT
NA	TRBV5-1	TRBJ1-5	NA	CASSLQGLSPYQPQHF	TGCGCCAGCAGCTTGCAGGGCCTAAGCCCCTATCAGCCCCAGCATTTT
NA	TRBV6-2/TRBV6-3	TRBJ2-1	NA	CASSFSESSYNEQFF	TGTGCCAGCAGTTTTTCTGAGAGCTCCTACAATGAGCAGTTCTTC
NA	TRBV7-2	TRBJ1-2	NA	CASSLGGEDYGYTF	TGTGCCAGCAGCTTAGGGGGGGAAGACTATGGCTACACCTTC
NA	TRBV6-1	TRBJ2-2	NA	CASSDLGRVYTGELFF	TGTGCCAGCAGTGATTTGGGCAGGGTCTACACCGGGGAGCTGTTTTTT
TRBD1	TRBV28	TRBJ2-7	NA	CASRDREWEQYF	TGTGCCAGCCGGGACAGGGAATGGGAGCAGTACTTC
NA	TRBV25-1	TRBJ1-4	few	CASSEGGNSRGEKLFF	TGTGCCAGCAGTGAAGGAGGAAACTCAAGAGGTGAAAAACTGTTTTTT
TRBD1	TRBV7-8	TRBJ2-1	NA	CASSPWTGGTYNEQFF	TGTGCCAGCAGCCCCTGGACAGGGGGCACCTACAATGAGCAGTTCTTC
TRBD1	TRBV7-9	TRBJ1-1	NA	CASSTGQGITEAFF	TGTGCCAGCAGCACCGGACAGGGAATCACTGAAGCTTTCTTT
NA	TRBV12-5	TRBJ1-5	NA	CASGFLNQPQHF	TGTGCTAGTGGTTTCCTGAATCAGCCCCAGCATTTT